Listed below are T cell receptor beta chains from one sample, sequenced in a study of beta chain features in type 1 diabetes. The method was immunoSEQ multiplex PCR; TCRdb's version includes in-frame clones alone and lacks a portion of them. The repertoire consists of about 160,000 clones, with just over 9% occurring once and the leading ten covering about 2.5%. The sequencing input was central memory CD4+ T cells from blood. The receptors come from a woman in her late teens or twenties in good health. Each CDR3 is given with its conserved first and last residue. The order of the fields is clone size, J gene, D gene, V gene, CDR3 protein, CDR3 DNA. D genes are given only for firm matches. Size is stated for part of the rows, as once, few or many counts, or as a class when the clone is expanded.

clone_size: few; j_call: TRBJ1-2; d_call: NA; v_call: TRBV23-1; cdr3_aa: CASSQRYGYGYTF; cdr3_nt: TGCGCCAGCAGTCAGAGGTACGGCTATGGCTACACCTTC
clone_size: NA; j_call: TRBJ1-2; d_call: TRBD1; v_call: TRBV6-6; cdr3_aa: CASRELQGAYGYTF; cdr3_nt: TGTGCCAGCAGGGAGCTACAGGGGGCTTATGGCTACACCTTC
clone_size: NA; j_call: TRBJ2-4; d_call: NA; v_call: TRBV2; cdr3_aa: CASTTTGAKNIQYF; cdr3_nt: TGTGCCAGCACCACCACTGGGGCTAAAAACATTCAGTACTTC
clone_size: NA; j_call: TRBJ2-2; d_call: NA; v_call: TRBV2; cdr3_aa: CASRAGTTTGELFF; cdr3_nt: TGTGCCAGCAGAGCCGGGACAACCACCGGGGAGCTGTTTTTT
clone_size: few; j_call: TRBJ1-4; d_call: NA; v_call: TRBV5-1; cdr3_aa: CASSLGPATNEKLFF; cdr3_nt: TGCGCCAGCAGCTTGGGGCCTGCAACTAATGAAAAACTGTTTTTT
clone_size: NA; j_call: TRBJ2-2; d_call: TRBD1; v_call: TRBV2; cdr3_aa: CASSLQGPDTGELFF; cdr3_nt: TGTGCCAGCAGTTTACAGGGGCCGGACACCGGGGAGCTGTTTTTT
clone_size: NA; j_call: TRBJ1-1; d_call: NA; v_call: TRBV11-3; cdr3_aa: CASSLGGGGAFF; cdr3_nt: TGTGCCAGCAGCCTAGGCGGGGGTGGAGCTTTCTTT
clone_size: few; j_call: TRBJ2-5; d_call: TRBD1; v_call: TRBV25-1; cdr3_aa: CASSAGGETQYF; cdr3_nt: TGTGCCAGCAGTGCAGGGGGTGAGACCCAGTACTTC
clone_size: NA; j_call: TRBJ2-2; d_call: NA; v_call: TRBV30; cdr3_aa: CAWSDTRGELFF; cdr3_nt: TGTGCCTGGAGTGATACCCGGGGGGAGCTGTTTTTT
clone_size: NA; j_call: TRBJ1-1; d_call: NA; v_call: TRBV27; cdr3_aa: CASSSQDSTEAFF; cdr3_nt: TGTGCCAGCAGTTCACAGGATTCCACTGAAGCTTTCTTT
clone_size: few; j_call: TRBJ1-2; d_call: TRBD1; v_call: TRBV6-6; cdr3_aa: CASSGQGLVSVGYTF; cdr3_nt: TGTGCCAGCAGCGGACAGGGTTTAGTTTCGGTTGGCTACACCTTC
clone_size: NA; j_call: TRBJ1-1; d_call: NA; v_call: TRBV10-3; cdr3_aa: CATGEIKGTEAFF; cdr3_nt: TGTGCCACAGGGGAGATCAAGGGCACTGAAGCTTTCTTT
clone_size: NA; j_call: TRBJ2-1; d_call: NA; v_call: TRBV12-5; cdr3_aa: CASALDSANDEQFF; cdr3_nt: TGTGCTAGTGCCTTGGACAGTGCGAACGATGAGCAGTTCTTC
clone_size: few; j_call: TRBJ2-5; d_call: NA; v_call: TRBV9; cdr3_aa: CASSQGGSGETQYF; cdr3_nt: TGTGCCAGCAGCCAAGGGGGTAGCGGGGAGACCCAGTACTTC
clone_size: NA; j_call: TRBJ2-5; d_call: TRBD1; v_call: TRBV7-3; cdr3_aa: CASSFGTGKETQYF; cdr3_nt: TGTGCCAGCAGCTTCGGGACAGGGAAGGAGACCCAGTACTTC
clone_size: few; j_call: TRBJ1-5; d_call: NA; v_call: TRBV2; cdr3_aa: CASSRQSYSNQPQHF; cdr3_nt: TGTGCCAGCAGTAGACAGTCCTATAGCAATCAGCCCCAGCATTTT
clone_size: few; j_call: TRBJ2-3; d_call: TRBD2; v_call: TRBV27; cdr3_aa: CASKTSEYTDTQYF; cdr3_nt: TGTGCCAGCAAGACTAGCGAGTACACAGATACGCAGTATTTT
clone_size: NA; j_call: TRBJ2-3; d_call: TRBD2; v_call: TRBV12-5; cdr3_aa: CASALVAGGNTQYF; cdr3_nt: TGTGCTAGTGCCCTGGTAGCGGGAGGGAATACGCAGTATTTT
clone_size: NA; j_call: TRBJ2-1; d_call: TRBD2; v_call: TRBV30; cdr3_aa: CAWSASGGSEEQFF; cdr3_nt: TGTGCCTGGAGTGCAAGCGGGGGTTCGGAAGAGCAGTTCTTC
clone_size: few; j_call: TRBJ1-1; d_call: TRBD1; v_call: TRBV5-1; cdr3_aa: CASSLDGTGTSEAFF; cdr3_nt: TGCGCCAGCAGCTTGGACGGGACAGGGACTTCTGAAGCTTTCTTT
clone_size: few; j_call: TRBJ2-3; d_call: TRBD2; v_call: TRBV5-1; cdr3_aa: CASSVGGVADTQYF; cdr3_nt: TGCGCCAGCAGCGTTGGGGGGGTCGCAGATACGCAGTATTTT
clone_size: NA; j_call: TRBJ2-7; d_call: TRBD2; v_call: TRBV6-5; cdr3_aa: CASSYATGGDEQYF; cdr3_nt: TGTGCCAGCAGTTACGCGACGGGAGGGGATGAGCAGTACTTC
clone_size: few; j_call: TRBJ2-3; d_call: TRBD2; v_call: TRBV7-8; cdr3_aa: CASSPRLAGEGTDTQYF; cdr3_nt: TGTGCCAGCAGCCCCCGACTAGCGGGAGAGGGGACAGATACGCAGTATTTT
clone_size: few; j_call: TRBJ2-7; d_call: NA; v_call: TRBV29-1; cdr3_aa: CSVETSRANEQYF; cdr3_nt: TGCAGCGTTGAAACTAGTCGGGCTAACGAGCAGTACTTC
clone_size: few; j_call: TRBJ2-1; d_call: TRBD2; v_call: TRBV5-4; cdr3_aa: CASSLIAGGYNEQFF; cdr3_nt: TGTGCCAGCAGCTTGATAGCGGGAGGGTACAATGAGCAGTTCTTC
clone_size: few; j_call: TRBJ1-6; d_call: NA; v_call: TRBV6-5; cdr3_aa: CASSPTGSGYSPLHF; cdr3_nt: TGTGCCAGCAGCCCGACAGGAAGTGGCTATTCACCCCTCCACTTT
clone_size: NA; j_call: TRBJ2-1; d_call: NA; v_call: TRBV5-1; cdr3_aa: CASSFATGLLRYNEQFF; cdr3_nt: TGCGCCAGCAGCTTTGCCACGGGACTCCTAAGGTACAATGAGCAGTTCTTC
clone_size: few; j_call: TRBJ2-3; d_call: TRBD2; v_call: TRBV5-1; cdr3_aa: CASPGTSGSSDTQYF; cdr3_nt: TGCGCCAGCCCTGGGACTAGCGGGAGTTCAGATACGCAGTATTTT
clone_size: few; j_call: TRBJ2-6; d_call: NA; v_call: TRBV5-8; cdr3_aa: CASSLWTSGANVLTF; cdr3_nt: TGTGCCAGCAGCTTGTGGACTTCTGGGGCCAACGTCCTGACTTTC
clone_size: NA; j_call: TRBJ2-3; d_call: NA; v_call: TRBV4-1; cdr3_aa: CASSQVHLVTTDTQYF; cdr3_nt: TGCGCCAGCAGCCAAGTACACCTTGTCACCACAGATACGCAGTATTTT
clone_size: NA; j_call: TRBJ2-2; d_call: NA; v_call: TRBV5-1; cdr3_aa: CASMAGTNTGELFF; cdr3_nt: TGCGCCAGCATGGCGGGGACGAACACCGGGGAGCTGTTTTTT
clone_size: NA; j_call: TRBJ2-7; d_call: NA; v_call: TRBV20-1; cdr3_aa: CSARDPRGQYF; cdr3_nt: TGCAGTGCTAGGGATCCGCGGGGGCAGTACTTC
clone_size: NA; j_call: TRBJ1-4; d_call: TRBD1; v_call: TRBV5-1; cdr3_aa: CASSPDRGGEKLFF; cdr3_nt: TGCGCCAGCAGCCCGGACAGGGGAGGAGAAAAACTGTTTTTT
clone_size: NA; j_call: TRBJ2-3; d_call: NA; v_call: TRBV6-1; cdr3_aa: CASTPTRGTDTQYF; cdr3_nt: TGTGCCAGCACCCCGACGAGGGGCACAGATACGCAGTATTTT
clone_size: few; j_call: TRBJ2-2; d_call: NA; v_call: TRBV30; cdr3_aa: CASRSGPNTGELFF; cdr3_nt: TGTGCCTCCCGCAGCGGGCCAAACACCGGGGAGCTGTTTTTT
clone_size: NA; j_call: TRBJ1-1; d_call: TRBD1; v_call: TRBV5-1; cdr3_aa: CASSLVGQGAGWNTEAFF; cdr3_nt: TGCGCCAGCAGCTTGGTAGGACAGGGGGCCGGATGGAACACTGAAGCTTTCTTT
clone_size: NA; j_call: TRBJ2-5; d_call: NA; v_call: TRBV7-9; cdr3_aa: CASSLAGGETQYF; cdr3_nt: TGTGCCAGCAGCTTAGCAGGAGGAGAGACCCAGTACTTC
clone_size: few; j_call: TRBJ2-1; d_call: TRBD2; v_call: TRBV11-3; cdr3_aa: CASSLILAGLYEQFF; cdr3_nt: TGTGCCAGCAGCTTAATACTAGCGGGCCTTTATGAGCAGTTCTTC
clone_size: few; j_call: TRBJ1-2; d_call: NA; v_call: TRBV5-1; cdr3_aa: CASSLEGQGLGYTF; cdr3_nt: TGCGCCAGCAGCTTGGAGGGGCAGGGGCTAGGCTACACCTTC
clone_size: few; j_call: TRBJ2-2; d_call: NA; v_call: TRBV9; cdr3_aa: CASSVGLDTGELFF; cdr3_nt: TGTGCCAGCAGCGTAGGCCTAGATACCGGGGAGCTGTTTTTT